A single sample gave rise to the 5 T cell receptor beta chains below, sequenced in a study of beta chain features in type 1 diabetes. These receptors have no identified antigens. General study results and limits: Among all four CD4+ subsets, Type 1 diabetes patients had TCRB CDR3s that were moderately but significantly shorter.

As every portion of the isolated RNA was reverse transcribed, the sequencing read expressed TCRB transcripts. Here immunoSEQ multiplex PCR was the method, and the copy in TCRdb shows in-frame clones only, minus some. This sample carries some 280,000 clones, around 15% of them seen once, and the ten largest clones take around 0.016%. Specimen: naive CD4+ T cells from blood. Every receptor here comes from a man aged 25 to 40 with type 1 diabetes.

This sequence joins TRBV9 and TRBJ1-1; 7 positions agree with TRBD1. The germline CDR1 and CDR2 sequences are SGDLS and YYNGEE. This CDR3 has 13 amino acids. With V trimmed by 3 bases and J by 7 bases, 6 bases remained unmatched. For the CDR3, the DNA is TGTGCCAGCAGCGGGCGTACAGGGGATGAAGCTTTCTTT. Translating it yields CASSGRTGDEAFF.

J is TRBJ2-1 and V is TRBV11-1; 9 bases map to TRBD2. CDR1 and CDR2 (germline): SGHAT, FQDESV (reference sequence). The ends lost 5 bases at V and 5 bases at J; junction bases unmatched: 10. There are 16 residues in the CDR3. The CDR3 region is CASSESGTSRDNEQFF. CDR3 DNA: TGTGCCAGCAGCGAATCCGGGACTAGCCGCGACAATGAGCAGTTCTTC.

There are a few counts of this clone. V gene TRBV7-9 combines with J gene TRBJ2-3; D is ambiguous. This CDR3 has 15 amino acids. The germline V gene encodes CDR1 SEHNR and CDR2 FQNEAQ (reference sequence). The germline V and J ends were trimmed by 3 bases and 0 bases, with 10 bases remaining between them. CDR3 sequence (DNA): TGTGCCAGCAGCTTTACGCGGCCTAGCACAGATACGCAGTATTTT. Residues: CASSFTRPSTDTQYF.

This clone was recorded a few times. V gene TRBV6-5 combines with J gene TRBJ1-5; no clear D gene. CDR3 length: 13 amino acids. The V gene lost 6 bases and the J gene lost 6 bases, with 12 bases spanning the gap. Germline loops: CDR1 MNHEY, CDR2 SVGAGI. CDR3 in DNA: TGTGCCAGCAGACGGCAGAGGAGTCAGCCCCAGCATTTT. This gives the protein CASRRQRSQPQHF.

This clone was seen a handful of times. The chain couples TRBV7-2 to TRBJ1-2; D is ambiguous. Germline lookup yields CDR1 SGHTA and CDR2 FQGNSA. This CDR3 has 14 residues. Trimming removed 1 base from V and 5 bases from J, with 11 bases in between. The CDR3 region has the DNA TGTGCCAGCAGCTTAGAAGCGAGGACTTATGGCTACACCTTC. It codes for CASSLEARTYGYTF. Combining the CDR3 with reference TRBV7-2 and TRBJ1-2 gives the whole variable domain GAGVSQSPSNKVTEKGKDVELRCDPISGHTALYWYRQSLGQGLEFLIYFQGNSAPDKSGLPSDRFSAERTGGSVSTLTIQRTQQEDSAVYLCASSLEARTYGYTFGSGTRLTVV.